A selection of T cell receptor beta chains follows, all from one sample in a study of CD8 T cells in ankylosing spondylitis. TCRdb fed the 5' RACE reads into MiXCR, producing one record per CDR3 protein. The profile covers about 100,000 distinct CDR3 sequences, with about 8.6% appearing a single time and nearly 10% taken by the ten largest. Sequencing was carried out using blood, either unsorted or a sorted T cell fraction (not recorded which). These receptors all come from a male donor with ankylosing spondylitis or in good health (not recorded which). Both conserved end residues are part of each CDR3. A D gene is named only where the DNA matches it firmly. The size entry is marked missing in some rows and otherwise reads once, few, many or a size class.

TRBD2	.	TRBV5-8	TRBJ2-3	TGTGCCAGCAGCCCAGCGGGAGCCGTTACAGATACGCAGTATTTT	CASSPAGAVTDTQYF
.	few	TRBV12-3/TRBV12-4	TRBJ2-7	TGTGCCAGCAAGAAGGACACAAACGCCTACGAGCAGTACTTC	CASKKDTNAYEQYF
.	many	TRBV10-3	TRBJ1-5	TGTGCCATCAGTGACGGACTCGGACTGGAGAGTGGTCGGCCCCAGCATTTT	CAISDGLGLESGRPQHF
.	many	TRBV20-1	TRBJ2-7	TGCAGTGGCCGGCCAGGCCCCTCCTACGAGCAGTACTTC	CSGRPGPSYEQYF
.	many	TRBV29-1	TRBJ1-3	TGCAGCGTCACCTGGGGAGGGAACACCATATATTTT	CSVTWGGNTIYF
.	many	TRBV21-1	TRBJ2-1	TGTGCCAGCAGCAAATTCTCAACAGGGTTCTCCTACAATGAGCAGTTCTTC	CASSKFSTGFSYNEQFF
.	once	TRBV7-2	TRBJ1-4	TGTGCCAGCAGCGTAGATGGAAAACTGTTTTTT	CASSVDGKLFF
TRBD1	many	TRBV20-1	TRBJ2-2	TGCAGTGCCCGGACAGGGGGCGCCGGGGAGCTGTTTTTT	CSARTGGAGELFF
TRBD2	many	TRBV5-1	TRBJ2-1	TGCGCCAGCAGCTTCATAGCGGGAGAATGGAATGAGCAGTTCTTC	CASSFIAGEWNEQFF
.	many	TRBV7-2	TRBJ2-7	TGTGCCAGCAGATTAGAGCCTGCCTACGAGCAGTACTTC	CASRLEPAYEQYF
.	many	TRBV20-1	TRBJ2-3	TGCAGTGCTAGGAGGGCAGATACGCAGTATTTT	CSARRADTQYF
.	many	TRBV12-3/TRBV12-4	TRBJ2-7	TGTGCCAGCAAAGGTCGGTCAGGGGAGGCGGGCGAGCAGTACTTC	CASKGRSGEAGEQYF
.	many	TRBV7-2	TRBJ1-6	TGTGCCAGCAGCTTTACAGGAGACAATTCACCCCTCCACTTT	CASSFTGDNSPLHF
TRBD1	.	TRBV29-1	TRBJ2-7	TGCAGCGTTTATGAGGGACAGGCCTACGAGCAGTACTTC	CSVYEGQAYEQYF
.	many	TRBV2	TRBJ1-2	TGTGCCAGCCTAGCCGGTTGGGCTAACTATGGCTACACCTTC	CASLAGWANYGYTF
.	.	TRBV5-1	TRBJ2-5	TGCGCCAGCAGCTACCCGGGGGTAGAGACCCAGTACTTC	CASSYPGVETQYF
.	few	TRBV5-4	TRBJ2-5	TGTGCCAGCAGCTTTGGCTACCAAGAGACCCAGTACTTC	CASSFGYQETQYF
.	.	TRBV20-1	TRBJ2-1	TGCAGTGCTAGGTACCATTCAGGCGGTGAGCAGTTCTTC	CSARYHSGGEQFF
TRBD2	few	TRBV6-2/TRBV6-3	TRBJ2-7	TGTGCCAGCAGTTACGGACTAGCGGAAACCTACGAGCAGTACTTC	CASSYGLAETYEQYF
.	few	TRBV3-1	TRBJ2-5	TGTGCCAGCAGCCATACACGCCAAGGAACAAGAGGGACCCAGTACTTC	CASSHTRQGTRGTQYF
.	few	TRBV7-8	TRBJ2-7	TGTGCCAGCAGCTGGACGGGAAAGGCCTACGAGCAGTACTTC	CASSWTGKAYEQYF
.	many	TRBV6-2/TRBV6-3	TRBJ1-2	TGTGCCAGCAGCCTAACGACAGGATCTAACTATGGCTACACCTTC	CASSLTTGSNYGYTF
.	few	TRBV18	TRBJ1-2	TGTGCCAGCTCACCACGGAATAGAGGGGACTATGGCTACACCTTC	CASSPRNRGDYGYTF
TRBD1	many	TRBV20-1	TRBJ1-4	TGCAGTGCGCCCGGGACAGGGGGTGAAAAACTGTTTTTT	CSAPGTGGEKLFF
TRBD2	few	TRBV12-3/TRBV12-4	TRBJ2-7	TGTGCCAGCAGTTCACAGACTAGCGGAGTTTACGAGCAGTACTTC	CASSSQTSGVYEQYF
.	many	TRBV6-5	TRBJ1-4	TGTGCCAGCAGTTACTCAAGGGCAGAAAATGAAAAACTGTTTTTT	CASSYSRAENEKLFF
.	many	TRBV12-3/TRBV12-4	TRBJ2-1	TGTGCCAGCAGATCCCTCGACGGGAGAGGGGCCGGAGGGGAGCAGTTCTTC	CASRSLDGRGAGGEQFF
.	many	TRBV4-3	TRBJ1-2	TGCGCCAGCAGCCAAGAAGGGGGGGGTACGTCCTACACCTTC	CASSQEGGGTSYTF
.	many	TRBV27	TRBJ1-1	TGCGCCAGCAGCTTTGGGGGTAACACTGAAGCTTTCTTT	CASSFGGNTEAFF
.	.	TRBV6-1	TRBJ2-7	TGTGCCAGCAGTGAAACCCTGGGGACCTACGAGCAGTACTTC	CASSETLGTYEQYF
TRBD1	many	TRBV6-2/TRBV6-3	TRBJ2-1	TGTGCCAGCAGTCCCGACAGGGTGTCCTACAATGAGCAGTTCTTC	CASSPDRVSYNEQFF
.	many	TRBV12-3/TRBV12-4	TRBJ2-2	TGTGCCAGCAGTTTAGTGGCAGGGGACACCGGGGAGCTGTTTTTT	CASSLVAGDTGELFF
.	few	TRBV6-5	TRBJ2-5	TGTGCCAGCAGTAACCAAGGACCGAAAGAGACCCAGTACTTC	CASSNQGPKETQYF
.	many	TRBV6-1	TRBJ1-2	TGTGCCAGCAGCCGCGACAGAAACTATGGCTACACCTTC	CASSRDRNYGYTF
.	many	TRBV6-5	TRBJ1-2	TGTGCCAGCAGTTACTCGAACCATGGCTACACCTTC	CASSYSNHGYTF
.	many	TRBV2	TRBJ2-5	TGTGCCAGCAGTGAAGCATTGCGGGGGCGGGAGACCCAGTACTTC	CASSEALRGRETQYF
TRBD1	.	TRBV4-2	TRBJ2-1	TGTGCCAGCACCCCCCGGGACAGGCCTTACAATGAGCAGTTCTTC	CASTPRDRPYNEQFF
TRBD1	many	TRBV12-3/TRBV12-4	TRBJ2-2	TGTGCCAGCAGGGTGACAGGGGGCAACACCGGGGAGCTGTTTTTT	CASRVTGGNTGELFF
TRBD2	few	TRBV7-2	TRBJ2-5	TGTGCCAGCAGCCAATCCGGGACTAGCGGGGTGGAGACCCAGTACTTC	CASSQSGTSGVETQYF
TRBD2	many	TRBV20-1	TRBJ2-4	TGCAGTGCTAGAGATCCGGGACTAGCGGGAGACATTCAGTACTTC	CSARDPGLAGDIQYF